This T cell receptor (beta chain) came from a study of cytomegalovirus exposure and HLA in healthy donors (TCRdb year 2017). Looking at the study overall: An earlier analysis of some 550 of the donors reported more than 250 Gb of sequence data and roughly 100 million unique TCR beta sequences from 150 million to 200 million T cells. On average, over 200,000 unique TCR beta nucleotide sequences were sequenced per donor among more than 350 genotyped donors of the cohort, with around 19% of those sequences being non-productive. About five DR-DQ haplotypes were handled as single units for association and clustering, since linkage in the cohort was strong. A later analysis re-analyzed previously published TCR beta repertoires from about 600 donors and added high-resolution HLA genotyping to study TCR occurrence patterns. To predict cytomegalovirus infection status, the study brought together high-throughput TCR immunosequencing, statistical association of individual TCRs with disease status, and machine learning. A later genetic analysis used genome-wide SNP genotypes for 398 of the 666 donors, treating that subset as a discovery cohort. HLA typing covered class I and class II loci at four-digit resolution. Every discovery cohort repertoire had been produced on one sequencing platform. The aim of the study was to test whether cataloging public T cell receptors could identify signatures of past pathogen exposure. The number of typed donors differed by locus: about 620-640 for A, B, C, DRB1 and DQB1; 500 to 550 for DQA1; over 600 for DPA1; and about 470 for DPB1. Rather than drawing on any new phenotypic data, the later analysis identified candidate immune exposures from TCR beta sequences and the way those sequences occurred across donors. The study used immunosequencing to profile the T cell repertoires of under 700 subjects and linked those repertoires to cytomegalovirus serostatus. Along with the roughly 700-subject first cohort, a separate validation cohort of about 110 different subjects was used. Approximately 310 gigabases of sequencing data and approximately 85 million unique TCR sequences were included in an early release covering roughly 700 HLA-typed donors. Of the 300 to 500 genotyped donors, 65% to 90% were placed in the genetic ancestry cluster associated with self-reported Caucasian donors. Donor age, sex, ethnicity and CMV serostatus were collected together with the repertoire data. An earlier analysis of around 580 of the donors used high-throughput TCR beta sequencing to judge whether each TCR beta V gene segment behaved as functional or pseudogenic. The paper as a whole reports these results and caveats: Because counts were too low, roughly 16 rarely observed V segments, including chromosome 9 orphons, were excluded from the earlier analysis of several hundred of the donors. Linkage disequilibrium might explain the correlated functional status among segregating V segments, but an unknown experimental factor could not be ruled out. According to a later analysis, TCR association rates differed among HLA loci, with DRB1 alleles showing the most associated TCRs and HLA-C alleles showing the fewest. The study gave a list of about 170 TCR beta chains associated with cytomegalovirus. At a false discovery rate of 0.05, a later analysis linked 16,000 or so TCR beta sequences to specific HLA alleles. Across donors, most TCR sequences were observed very rarely, whereas some public TCRs were present in many individuals. Several of the top co-occurrence clusters appeared to be linked to parvovirus B19, influenza, CMV and Epstein-Barr virus, according to a later analysis. In a later analysis, HLA-associated TCR beta chains were found to be more clonally expanded and to have lower generation probabilities than equally common non-associated chains. In a later genetic analysis, fewer N-insertions in productive TCRs were reported among donors in an Asian-associated ancestry cluster than the roughly 640-donor mean. In this cohort, only TCR beta chains were sequenced, and detectable features were limited by the absence of alpha or paired-chain data. Assigning TCR associations to individual alleles was difficult when HLA alleles, especially DR and DQ, strongly co-occurred. In a later genetic analysis, a missense DCLRE1C variant was associated with V-gene and J-gene trimming of TCR beta chains, and the association was replicated in an independent cohort. The sequencing pipeline was judged likely to have produced a cluster of highly shared sequence variants as a technical artifact. A further reported finding was that TCR beta sequences accurately predicted the HLA-A and HLA-B alleles for most subjects in the first cohort. An earlier analysis of around 540 of the donors showed that most TCR beta V segments appeared in productive rearrangements either about 87% or about 30% of the time, which broadly matched IMGT annotations. CMV serostatus was the only immune exposure information available for the cohort. In both the original and validation cohorts, the classifier was reported to diagnose cytomegalovirus status with high specificity and sensitivity. Most CMV-associated TCR beta chains appeared to be HLA-restricted in a later analysis, and the HLA associations seemed to be driven largely by CMV exposure. HLA typing was unavailable for some donors at each locus, so association tests used only the typed subset. The authors suggested that the approach could potentially be extended to other disease states and immunological phenotypes. Some IMGT-functional V segments, including TRBV6-2 and TRBV6-3, could not be told apart with the 87-base-pair reads, so those segments were excluded. Sequencing depth was assumed to be roughly uniform across donors in the presence/absence analyses, though that assumption may not hold. In vitro tests confirmed that a few of the cytomegalovirus-associated TCR beta chains recognize cytomegalovirus antigens.

Turning to this clone: Its target antigen remains unknown. Per-base qualities were not stored, and no clone one base away is much larger.

The cohort consisted of approximately 690 healthy bone marrow donors. All cohort members were sampled while nominally healthy, although unrecorded immune exposures were likely present. The donor tested CMV seropositive and was one of the 289 seropositive cohort members. Every donor gave a peripheral blood sample, and the peripheral blood mononuclear cells from that sample were used for TCR beta sequencing. Genomic DNA was extracted from the blood cell samples with the Qiagen DNeasy Blood Extraction Kit. Library creation used the immunoSEQ multiplex PCR assay. A mixture of 60 forward primers for TCR Vbeta segments and 13 reverse primers for TCR Jbeta segments was used in the multiplex PCR. A multiplex PCR assay on genomic DNA amplified the CDR3 region of rearranged TCR beta genes. On the Illumina HiSeq System, the amplified TCR beta libraries were sequenced as 87-base-pair reads. Regarding the original processing steps: A later analysis counted approximately 76 million unique TCR beta chains across the 550 to 750 repertoires, and 9 million to 14 million of these chains were shared by at least two donors. To remove PCR and sequencing errors, raw reads were error-corrected and collapsed into unique sequences using a nearest-neighbor algorithm that merged closely related sequences. Alignment of CDR3 sequences to IMGT reference sequences was used to assign V, D and J gene segments. Each retained sequence needed at least a six-nucleotide match to both a V gene segment and a J gene segment. A rearrangement counted as productive if the CDR3 had no stop codons and remained in frame with V and J, and every other rearrangement counted as non-productive. CDR3 was defined by IMGT convention, running from the second conserved V-encoded cysteine to the conserved J-encoded phenylalanine. The earlier analysis of approximately 590 of the donors excluded any sequence lacking an unambiguous match to a single V gene segment. In an earlier analysis of several hundred of the donors, V segments were called functional above 56.7% productive rearrangements and were called segregating when the between-donor standard deviation exceeded 5%. To diagnose cytomegalovirus status from the catalog of TCR beta chain sequences, a statistical classification framework was built. V and J gene assignment, in a later analysis, came from comparing TCR nucleotide sequences with IMGT/GENE-DB human TR gene sequences. Using the TCRdist pipeline, a later analysis assigned CDR3 sequences along with most-parsimonious VDJ recombination scenarios. In a later analysis, each TCR beta chain was defined by its CDR3 amino acid sequence together with its V-gene family, and reads lacking a unique V-gene family were excluded. In a later analysis, some 600 highly shared, low-generation-probability nucleotide sequences were removed to address suspected cross-contamination and a sequencing artifact. For each public chain, a later analysis derived a clonal expansion index from normalized ranks of inferred template counts within each repertoire. Generation probabilities in a later analysis came from a VDJ recombination model fitted to out-of-frame rearrangements, and those results were checked against IGoR. A later analysis scored TCR-TCR, TCR-HLA and TCR-CMV co-occurrence with hypergeometric tests, applying a repertoire-size bias correction to TCR pairs. In a later analysis, false discovery rates were estimated by permuting HLA or CMV assignments 20 times. In a later analysis, co-occurring TCRs were grouped using DBSCAN, with TCRdist sequence similarity added in when clustering inside HLA-allele-positive subsets. Repertoires with fewer than 30,000 or more than 120,000 public chains, plus five repertoires with anomalous nucleotide sharing, were excluded from co-occurrence clustering. As stored in TCRdb, this immuneACCESS dataset retains in-frame rearrangements with V and J assigned. A fraction of the clones does not appear; measured against another copy, unresolved V genes explain less than half of the discrepancy, and the remainder lacks a known reason. V and J calls and clone size are as listed in that table; D and trimming were resolved from the DNA. This sample holds 250,000 or so clones; approximately 80% were observed only once. The ten largest clones take up under 8% of the sample.

V sheds 3 bases and J sheds 2 bases, leaving 5 bases between their ends. The CDR3 holds 12 amino acids from the cysteine to the phenylalanine. Left in the record is the CDR3 DNA by itself, 36 bases read in frame from the first base. The germline V gene supplies CDR1 SGHRS and CDR2 YFSETQ. The sequenced sample consisted of PBMCs. Recombination connected TRBV5-1 to TRBJ1-1; the D gene is not confidently resolved. This receptor was identified in a woman aged 55-70 years in good health and CMV-seropositive. The sequence in DNA is TGCGCCAGCAGCTCGTTTAACACTGAAGCTTTCTTT. The encoded protein is CASSSFNTEAFF.